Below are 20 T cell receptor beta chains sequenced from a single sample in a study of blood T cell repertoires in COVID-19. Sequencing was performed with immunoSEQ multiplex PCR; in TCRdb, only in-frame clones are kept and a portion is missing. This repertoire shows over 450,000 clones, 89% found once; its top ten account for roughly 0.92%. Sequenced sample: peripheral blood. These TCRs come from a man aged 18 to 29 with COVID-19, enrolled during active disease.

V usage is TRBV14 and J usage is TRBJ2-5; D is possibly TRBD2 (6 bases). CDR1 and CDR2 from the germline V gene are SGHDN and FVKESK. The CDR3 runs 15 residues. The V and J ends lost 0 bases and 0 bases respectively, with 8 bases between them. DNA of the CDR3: TGTGCCAGCAGCCAAGACGCGGGGAACCAAGAGACCCAGTACTTC. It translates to CASSQDAGNQETQYF.

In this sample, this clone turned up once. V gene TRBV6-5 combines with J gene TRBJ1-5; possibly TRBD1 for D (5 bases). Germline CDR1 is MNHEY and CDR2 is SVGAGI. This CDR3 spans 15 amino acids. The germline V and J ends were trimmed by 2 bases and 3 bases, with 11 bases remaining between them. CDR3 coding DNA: TGTGCCAGCAGTTACAGGGGATTGCCCAATCAGCCCCAGCATTTT. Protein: CASSYRGLPNQPQHF.

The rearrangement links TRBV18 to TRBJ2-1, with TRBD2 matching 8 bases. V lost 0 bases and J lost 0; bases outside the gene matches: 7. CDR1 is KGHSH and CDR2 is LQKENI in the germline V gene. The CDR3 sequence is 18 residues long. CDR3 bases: TGTGCCAGCTCACCACCTCCGAAAACTAGCGGCTCCTACAATGAGCAGTTCTTC. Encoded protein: CASSPPPKTSGSYNEQFF.

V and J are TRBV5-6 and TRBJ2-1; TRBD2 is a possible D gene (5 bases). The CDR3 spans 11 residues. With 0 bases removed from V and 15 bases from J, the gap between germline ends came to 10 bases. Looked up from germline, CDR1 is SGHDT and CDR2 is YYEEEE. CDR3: CASSLAEVAFF. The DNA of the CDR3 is TGTGCCAGCAGCTTGGCGGAGGTGGCGTTCTTC.

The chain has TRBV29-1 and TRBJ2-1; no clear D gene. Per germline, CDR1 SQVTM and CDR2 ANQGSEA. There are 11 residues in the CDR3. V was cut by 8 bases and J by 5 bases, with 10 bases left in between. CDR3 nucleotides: TGCAGCCCGCGACACAACAATGAGCAGTTCTTC. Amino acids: CSPRHNNEQFF.

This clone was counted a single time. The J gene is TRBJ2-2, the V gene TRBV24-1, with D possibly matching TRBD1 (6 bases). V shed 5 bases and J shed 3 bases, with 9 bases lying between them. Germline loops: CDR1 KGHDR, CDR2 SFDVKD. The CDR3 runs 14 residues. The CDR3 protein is CATSVDSYTGELFF. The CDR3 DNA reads TGTGCCACCAGTGTGGACAGTTACACCGGGGAGCTGTTTTTT.

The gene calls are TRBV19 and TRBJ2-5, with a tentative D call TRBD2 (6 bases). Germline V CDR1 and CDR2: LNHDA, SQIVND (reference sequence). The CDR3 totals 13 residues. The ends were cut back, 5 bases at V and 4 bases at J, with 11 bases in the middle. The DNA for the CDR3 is TGTGCCAGTAGTGGGGGGTCAGGAGAGACCCAGTACTTC. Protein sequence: CASSGGSGETQYF.

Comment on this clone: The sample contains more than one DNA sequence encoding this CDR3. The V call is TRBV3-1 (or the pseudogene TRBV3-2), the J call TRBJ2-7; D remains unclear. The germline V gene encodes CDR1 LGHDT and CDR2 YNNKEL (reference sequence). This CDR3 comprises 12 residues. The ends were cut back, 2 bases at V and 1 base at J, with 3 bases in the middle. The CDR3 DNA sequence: TGTGCCAGCAGCCAACTATCCTACGAGCAGTACTTC. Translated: CASSQLSYEQYF.

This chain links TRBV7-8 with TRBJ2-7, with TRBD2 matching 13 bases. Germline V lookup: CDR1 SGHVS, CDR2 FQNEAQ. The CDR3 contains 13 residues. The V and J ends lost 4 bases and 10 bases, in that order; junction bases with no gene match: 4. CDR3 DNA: TGTGCCAGCAGCTCCAGGACTAGCGGGAGTCAGTACTTC. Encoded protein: CASSSRTSGSQYF.

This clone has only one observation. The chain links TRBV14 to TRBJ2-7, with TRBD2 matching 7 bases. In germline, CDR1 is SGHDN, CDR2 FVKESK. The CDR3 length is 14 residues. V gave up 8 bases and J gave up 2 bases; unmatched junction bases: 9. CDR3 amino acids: CASAGAGAPYEQYF. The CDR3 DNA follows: TGTGCCAGCGCCGGGGCGGGAGCCCCCTACGAGCAGTACTTC.

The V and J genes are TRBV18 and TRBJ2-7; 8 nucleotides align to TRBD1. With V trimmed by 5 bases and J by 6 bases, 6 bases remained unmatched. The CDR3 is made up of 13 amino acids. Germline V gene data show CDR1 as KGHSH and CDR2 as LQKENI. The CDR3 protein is CASSTRTGPEQYF. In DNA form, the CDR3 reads TGTGCCAGCTCAACCCGGACAGGGCCCGAGCAGTACTTC.

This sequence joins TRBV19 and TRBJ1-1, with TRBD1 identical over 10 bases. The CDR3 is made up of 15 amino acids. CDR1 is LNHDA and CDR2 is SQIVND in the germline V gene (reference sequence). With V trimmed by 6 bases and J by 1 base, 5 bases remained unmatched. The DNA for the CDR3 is TGTGCCAGTAGCCCCCGACAGGGGGCGAACACTGAAGCTTTCTTT. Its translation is CASSPRQGANTEAFF. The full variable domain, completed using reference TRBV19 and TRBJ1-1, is DGGITQSPKYLFRKEGQNVTLSCEQNLNHDAMYWYRQDPGQGLRLIYYSQIVNDFQKGDIAEGYSVSREKKESFPLTVTSAQKNPTAFYLCASSPRQGANTEAFFGQGTRLTVV.

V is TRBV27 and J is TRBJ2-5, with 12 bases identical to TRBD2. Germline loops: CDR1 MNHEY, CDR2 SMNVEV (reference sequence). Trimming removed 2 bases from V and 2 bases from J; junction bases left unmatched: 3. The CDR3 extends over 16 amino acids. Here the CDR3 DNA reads TGTGCCAGCAGTTTAGGGCTAGCGGGGGGGCAAGAGACCCAGTACTTC. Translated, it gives CASSLGLAGGQETQYF.

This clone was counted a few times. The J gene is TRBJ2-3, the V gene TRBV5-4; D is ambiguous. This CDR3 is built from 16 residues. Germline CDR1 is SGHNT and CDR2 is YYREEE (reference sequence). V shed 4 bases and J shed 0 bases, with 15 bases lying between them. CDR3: CASSPSGALSTDTQYF. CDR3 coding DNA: TGTGCCAGCAGCCCTTCTGGAGCGCTTAGCACAGATACGCAGTATTTT.

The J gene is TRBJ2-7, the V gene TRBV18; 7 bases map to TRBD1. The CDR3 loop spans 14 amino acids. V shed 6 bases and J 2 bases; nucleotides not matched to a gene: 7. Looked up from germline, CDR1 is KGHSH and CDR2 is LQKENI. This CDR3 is CASSPDRFAYEQYF. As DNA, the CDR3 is TGTGCCAGCTCCCCGGACAGGTTCGCCTACGAGCAGTACTTC.

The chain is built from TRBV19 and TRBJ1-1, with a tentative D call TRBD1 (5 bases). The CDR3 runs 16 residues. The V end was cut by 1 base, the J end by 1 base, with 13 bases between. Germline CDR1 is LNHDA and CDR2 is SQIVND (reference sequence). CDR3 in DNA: TGTGCCAGTAGTATAGGTCTCGGCAGGGCGAACACTGAAGCTTTCTTT. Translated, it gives CASSIGLGRANTEAFF.

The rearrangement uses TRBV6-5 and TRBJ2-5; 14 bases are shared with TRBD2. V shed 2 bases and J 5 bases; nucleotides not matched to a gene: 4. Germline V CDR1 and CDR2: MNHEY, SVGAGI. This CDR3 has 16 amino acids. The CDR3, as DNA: TGTGCCAGCAGTTACAAGGGGACTAGCGGGAGCGAGACCCAGTACTTC. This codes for CASSYKGTSGSETQYF.

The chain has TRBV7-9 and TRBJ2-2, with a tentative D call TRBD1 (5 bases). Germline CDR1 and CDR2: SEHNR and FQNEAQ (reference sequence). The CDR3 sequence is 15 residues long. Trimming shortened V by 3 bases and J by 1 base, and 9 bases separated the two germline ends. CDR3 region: CASSFSGQNTGELFF. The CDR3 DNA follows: TGTGCCAGCAGCTTCTCAGGGCAGAACACCGGGGAGCTGTTTTTT.

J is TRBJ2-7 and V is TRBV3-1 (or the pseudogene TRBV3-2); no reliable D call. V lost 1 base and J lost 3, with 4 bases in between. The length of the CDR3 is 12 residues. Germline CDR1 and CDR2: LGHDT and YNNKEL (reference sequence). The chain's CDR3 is CASSQVNYEQYF. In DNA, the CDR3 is TGTGCCAGCAGCCAAGTAAACTACGAGCAGTACTTC.

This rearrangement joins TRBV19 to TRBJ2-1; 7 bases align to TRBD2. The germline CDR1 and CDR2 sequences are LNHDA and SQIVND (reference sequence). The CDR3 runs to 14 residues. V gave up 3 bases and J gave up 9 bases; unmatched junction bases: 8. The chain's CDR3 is CASSILGLQSEQFF. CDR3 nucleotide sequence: TGTGCCAGTAGTATCCTGGGACTACAAAGTGAGCAGTTCTTC.